The sequence of this T cell receptor beta chain was determined in a study of cytomegalovirus exposure and HLA in healthy donors. Whole-study results and caveats: TCR beta chain V- and J-gene trimming was linked, in a later analysis, to a missense variant in DCLRE1C.

The PCR had 60 Vbeta and 13 Jbeta primers. As handled by the study authors: There were around 78 million unique TCR beta chains by a later count, and some 11 million of them were shared. Clones were read by immunoSEQ multiplex PCR, and TCRdb kept only the in-frame ones, dropping some. D and trimming come from the DNA, and the V and J calls and clone size come from that table. The repertoire holds roughly 58,000 clones, with under 90% as singletons. About this clone itself: Its specificity is not known.

The TCR was taken from a woman in her forties in good health and CMV-seronegative. The sequenced sample was PBMCs.

The CDR3 loop reads CASNQGLAVYEQYF. Written as DNA, the CDR3 is TGTGCCAGCAACCAGGGACTAGCGGTTTACGAGCAGTACTTC. V and J are TRBV6-1 and TRBJ2-7; 11 bases are shared with TRBD2. Trimming removed 7 bases from V and 4 bases from J; junction bases left unmatched: 6. The CDR3 is 14 residues long. Germline V gives CDR1 MNHNS, CDR2 SASEGT.